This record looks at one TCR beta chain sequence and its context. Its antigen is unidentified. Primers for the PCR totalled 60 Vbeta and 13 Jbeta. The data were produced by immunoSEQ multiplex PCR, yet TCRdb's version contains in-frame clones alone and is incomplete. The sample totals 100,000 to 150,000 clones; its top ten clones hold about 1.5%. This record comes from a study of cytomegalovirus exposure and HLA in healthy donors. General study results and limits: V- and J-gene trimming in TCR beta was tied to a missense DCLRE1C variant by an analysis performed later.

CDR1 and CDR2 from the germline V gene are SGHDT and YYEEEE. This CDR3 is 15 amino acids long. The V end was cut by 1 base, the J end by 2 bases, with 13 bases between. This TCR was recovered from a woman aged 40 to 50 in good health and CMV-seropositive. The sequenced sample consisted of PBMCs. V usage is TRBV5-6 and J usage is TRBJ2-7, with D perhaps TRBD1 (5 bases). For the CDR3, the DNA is TGTGCCAGCAGCTTGACCCTCAGGGAAACCTACGAGCAGTACTTC. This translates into CASSLTLRETYEQYF. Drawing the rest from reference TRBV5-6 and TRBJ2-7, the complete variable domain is DAGVTQSPTHLIKTRGQQVTLRCSPKSGHDTVSWYQQALGQGPQFIFQYYEEEERQRGNFPDRFSGHQFPNYSSELNVNALLLGDSALYLCASSLTLRETYEQYFGPGTRLTVT.